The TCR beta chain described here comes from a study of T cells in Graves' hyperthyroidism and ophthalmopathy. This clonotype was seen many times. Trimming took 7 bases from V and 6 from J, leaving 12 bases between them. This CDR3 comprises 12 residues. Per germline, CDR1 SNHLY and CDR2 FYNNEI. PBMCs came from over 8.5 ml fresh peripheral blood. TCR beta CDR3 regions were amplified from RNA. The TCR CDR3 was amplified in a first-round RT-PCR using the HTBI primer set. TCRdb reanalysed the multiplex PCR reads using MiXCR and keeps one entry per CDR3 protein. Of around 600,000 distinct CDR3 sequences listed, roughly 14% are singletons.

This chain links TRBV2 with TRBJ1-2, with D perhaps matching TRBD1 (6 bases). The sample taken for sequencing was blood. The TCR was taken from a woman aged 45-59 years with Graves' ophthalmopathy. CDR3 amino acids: CASNYRVDGYTF. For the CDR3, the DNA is TGTGCCAGCAACTACAGGGTGGATGGCTACACCTTC.